This T cell receptor (beta chain) was retrieved from a study of pediatric ulcerative colitis. About the study: Disease was pancolitis in several and left-sided in two, histology-confirmed. Notes on the study in general: Substantially fewer templates came from a couple of patients' blood samples. Blood-rectal clonal overlap within each person was significantly higher in ulcerative colitis patients than controls.

Note on this clone: Its cognate antigen is unknown.

Clones were sequenced by immunoSEQ multiplex PCR, and TCRdb holds only the in-frame ones, with some missing. The repertoire holds 55,000 to 75,000 clones, with 86% as singletons. The sequence was collected from a boy younger than 18 with severe ulcerative colitis. Specimen: blood.

CDR3 loop: CASSTSGTYNEQFF. The CDR3 DNA reads as TGTGCCAGCAGCACCAGCGGCACCTACAATGAGCAGTTCTTC. This chain uses TRBV7-6 with TRBJ2-1, with D perhaps TRBD2 (5 bases). The CDR3 extends over 14 amino acids. V dropped 5 bases and J dropped 2 bases, with 10 bases sitting between them. The germline gives CDR1 SGHVS, CDR2 FNYEAQ.